A single sample is the source of the 8 T cell receptor beta chains below, sequenced in a study of radiation and T cells in renal cell carcinoma. Time point denoted: blood 2 weeks post-SBRT. Treatment in this sample: 15 Gy SBRT to primary tumor, nephrectomy 4 weeks later. Repertoires were generated with immunoSEQ multiplex PCR, while TCRdb's copy carries only in-frame clones and drops some. The sample has over 55,000 clones; roughly 79% are singletons. This material consisted of blood, taken from a patient whose treatment included radiotherapy and nephrectomy. The receptors here all came from a man in his sixties with renal cell carcinoma.

V is TRBV7-3 and J is TRBJ2-2; D might be TRBD1 (6 bases). Germline CDR1 and CDR2: SGHTA and FQGTGA. Trimming cost V 5 bases and J 4 bases, with 8 bases left between them. This CDR3 contains 13 residues. The CDR3 reads CASSAQGTGELFF. The CDR3, as DNA: TGTGCCAGCAGCGCACAGGGCACCGGGGAGCTGTTTTTT. Combining the CDR3 with reference TRBV7-3 and TRBJ2-2 gives the whole variable domain GAGVSQTPSNKVTEKGKYVELRCDPISGHTALYWYRQSLGQGPEFLIYFQGTGAADDSGLPNDRFFAVRPEGSVSTLKIQRTERGDSAVYLCASSAQGTGELFFGEGSRLTVL.

The chain carries TRBV11-1 and TRBJ2-1, with D unresolved. CDR1 and CDR2 from the germline V gene are SGHAT and FQDESV (reference sequence). Trimming removed 5 bases from V and 10 bases from J, with 12 bases in between. The CDR3 length is 12 residues. The CDR3 coding sequence is TGTGCCAGCAGCGTTCTGGGGATGGAGCAGTTCTTC. The encoded protein is CASSVLGMEQFF.

V gene TRBV4-1 combines with J gene TRBJ1-3; TRBD1 matches 8 bases. The CDR3 spans 17 residues. Germline V gene data show CDR1 as MGHRA and CDR2 as YSYEKL. J lost 0 bases, V lost 4 bases, and 8 bases had no gene match. CDR3 protein: CASSPTTGTGSGNTIYF. The CDR3 nucleotides read TGCGCCAGCAGCCCAACCACCGGGACAGGCTCTGGAAACACCATATATTTT.

The chain links TRBV29-1 to TRBJ1-2, with D tentatively TRBD1 (5 bases). Germline V gene lookup returns CDR1 SQVTM and CDR2 ANQGSEA. The CDR3 covers 13 residues. V was pared by 2 bases and J by 7 bases, with 14 bases between. The CDR3 sequence is CSVERRRGGGYTF. The CDR3 region has the DNA TGCAGCGTTGAAAGGAGAAGGGGTGGTGGCTACACCTTC.

The sample holds a few counts of this clone. This chain connects TRBV2 to TRBJ2-2; 13 bases are a match to TRBD2. CDR3 length: 15 amino acids. Per the germline V gene, CDR1 is SNHLY and CDR2 is FYNNEI. V lost 6 bases to trimming and J lost 8 bases; unmatched junction nucleotides: 6. Here the CDR3 DNA reads TGTGCCAGCAGGGGACTAGCGGGAAGTTTAGGGGAGCTGTTTTTT. As protein: CASRGLAGSLGELFF.

This chain joins TRBV7-8 and TRBJ1-1; 12 bases are a match to TRBD1. The CDR3 runs to 14 residues. V shed 5 bases, J shed 11 bases, and the junction held 9 bases outside the gene matches. Germline CDR1 reads SGHVS; CDR2 reads FQNEAQ. CDR3 in DNA: TGTGCCAGCAGCGTGGGACAGGGGGCTCTAGTTGCTTTCTTT. It yields the protein CASSVGQGALVAFF.

The J gene is TRBJ2-3, the V gene TRBV2; perhaps D is TRBD1 or TRBD2 (5 bases each). Germline V gene sequence: CDR1 SNHLY, CDR2 FYNNEI. The length of the CDR3 is 16 residues. V lost 7 bases to trimming and J lost 3 bases, with 20 bases between them. CDR3 DNA: TGTGCCAGCACCAACAGAGGGGCGGTGGTAACAGATACGCAGTATTTT. This gives the protein CASTNRGAVVTDTQYF.

The J gene is TRBJ2-6, the V gene TRBV5-3; 9 bases align to TRBD1. TRBV5-3 is an ORF, and what it does is uncertain. The trim removed 4 bases at V and 3 bases at J, leaving 8 bases unmatched. The CDR3 spans 17 residues. For the CDR3, the DNA is TGTGCCAGAAGCGCCGGGACAGGGACTGATGGGGCCAACGTCCTGACTTTC. This translates into CARSAGTGTDGANVLTF.